A selection of T cell receptor beta chains follows, all from one sample in a study of T cell responses to AZD1222 COVID-19 vaccine. Sequencing was performed with immunoSEQ multiplex PCR; in TCRdb, only in-frame clones are kept and a portion is missing. In the table there are over 110,000 clones, 85% to 90% of which are singletons. The material sequenced was peripheral blood, taken 28 days after the second AZD1222 dose. These receptors all stem from an adult who received the AZD1222 COVID-19 vaccine. The CDR3 runs from the conserved cysteine through the conserved F or W. The order of the fields is CDR3 DNA, CDR3 protein, clone size, V gene, J gene, D gene. D genes are given only for firm matches. Some rows mark clone size as missing; the rest say once, few, many or name a class of expanded clone.

TGCGCCAGCAGTGAGTCGAAAGGATATGGCTACACCTTC,CASSESKGYGYTF,few,TRBV10-1,TRBJ1-2,-
TGTGCCAGCAGTACCCAAGGGACCGGGCGCCGAGACTATGGCTACACCTTC,CASSTQGTGRRDYGYTF,-,TRBV7-9,TRBJ1-2,-
TGTGCCAGCAGCTTGGGGTTGCAGCCTGATAATTCACCCCTCCACTTT,CASSLGLQPDNSPLHF,-,TRBV5-8,TRBJ1-6,-
TGTGCCAGCAGCCAGACTCTTGGCGGGGCTGCAAAAAGGGAGCTGTTTTTT,CASSQTLGGAAKRELFF,-,TRBV7-9,TRBJ2-2,-
TGCGCCAGCAGCTTGGCGGGGATTGGCTCCTACAATGAGCAGTTCTTC,CASSLAGIGSYNEQFF,-,TRBV5-1,TRBJ2-1,-
TGTGCCAGCAGTGGGGGCACTGAAGCTTTCTTT,CASSGGTEAFF,-,TRBV25-1,TRBJ1-1,-
TGTGCCAGCAGTTTAGGGGGGGGCAGGGCTAACTATGGCTACACCTTC,CASSLGGGRANYGYTF,-,TRBV27,TRBJ1-2,-
TGCAGCGTTGTTAGTGGGAAAGTAATACAAGAGACCCAGTACTTC,CSVVSGKVIQETQYF,-,TRBV29-1,TRBJ2-5,-
TGTGCCAGCAGTGGGTTAGCGGCCATCACAGATACGCAGTATTTT,CASSGLAAITDTQYF,-,TRBV2,TRBJ2-3,-
TGTGCCAGCAGCCCGGTTTACGCCGGGGAGCTGTTTTTT,CASSPVYAGELFF,-,TRBV5-6,TRBJ2-2,-
TGTGCCAGCAGCCCCGGGACTAGCGGGGACCCAGTGGGCTACAATGAGCAGTTCTTC,CASSPGTSGDPVGYNEQFF,-,TRBV5-8,TRBJ2-1,TRBD2
TGTGCCAGCAGCCATCTAGGTACAGATACGCAGTATTTT,CASSHLGTDTQYF,-,TRBV7-3,TRBJ2-3,-
TGTGCCAGCAGCAAAGCCAGGCAGGGGAAAAATAGCAATCAGCCCCAGCATTTT,CASSKARQGKNSNQPQHF,once,TRBV21-1,TRBJ1-5,-
TGTGCCAGCAGTTTATATGAGGACTCTGGGGCCAACGTCCTGACTTTC,CASSLYEDSGANVLTF,-,TRBV27,TRBJ2-6,-
TGTGCCAGCAACAACGGGACAGGGGGCACCGGGGAGCTGTTTTTT,CASNNGTGGTGELFF,-,TRBV5-5,TRBJ2-2,TRBD1
TGTGCCAGCAGTCCCCCGGGCACCAGACTAGCGGGAGACGAAGAGACCCAGTACTTC,CASSPPGTRLAGDEETQYF,-,TRBV6-2/TRBV6-3,TRBJ2-5,TRBD2
TGTGCCAGCACCCTCGAGGGAAGGGGCAATCAGCCCCAGCATTTT,CASTLEGRGNQPQHF,-,TRBV6-5,TRBJ1-5,-
TGTGCCAGCAGTCTTCAAGCGGGATCCACCGGGGAGCTGTTTTTT,CASSLQAGSTGELFF,-,TRBV6-2/TRBV6-3,TRBJ2-2,TRBD2
TGTGCCAGCAGTGAGAGGACTTCAACTAATGAAAAACTGTTTTTT,CASSERTSTNEKLFF,-,TRBV2,TRBJ1-4,-
TGTGCCAGCAGTTTGCGGGAGGGGACCGGGGAGCTGTTTTTT,CASSLREGTGELFF,few,TRBV27,TRBJ2-2,TRBD2
TGCGCCAGCAGCGTGAACAGGGTGGGGAACACTGAAGCTTTCTTT,CASSVNRVGNTEAFF,once,TRBV5-1,TRBJ1-1,-
TGTGCCAGCAGCCGCCAGGGTCACACTGAAGCTTTCTTT,CASSRQGHTEAFF,-,TRBV3-1/TRBV3-2,TRBJ1-1,-
TGCGCCAGCAGCTTCGGAAGCACAGATACGCAGTATTTT,CASSFGSTDTQYF,once,TRBV5-1,TRBJ2-3,-
TGTGCCAGCAGTTTATCGAGACTTGGCTACACCTTC,CASSLSRLGYTF,once,TRBV28,TRBJ1-2,-
TGTGCCAGTCTAAGCGGGGGAAGCACAGATACGCAGTATTTT,CASLSGGSTDTQYF,-,TRBV28,TRBJ2-3,TRBD2
TGTGCCAGTAGTATCCTGGGACAGGGGAACTATGGCTACACCTTC,CASSILGQGNYGYTF,-,TRBV19,TRBJ1-2,TRBD1